These T cell receptor beta chains were read from a single sample in a study of yellow fever vaccine responses in identical twins. TCRdb re-derived calls from the RT-PCR reads in MiXCR, one entry per CDR3 protein. The sample has 35,000 or so distinct CDR3 sequences; roughly 60% are singletons. The sample in question was T cells from blood (PBMCs), unsorted or a sorted subset (not recorded which), obtained before or after yellow fever vaccination (not recorded which). These receptors came from a woman under 30 who received the yellow fever vaccine. Both conserved end residues are part of each CDR3. The order of the fields is CDR3 protein, CDR3 DNA, CDR3 length, D gene, clone size, V gene, J gene. D genes are given only for firm matches. Only part of the rows carry a size: once, few, many, or a class if the clone is expanded.

cdr3_aa: CASSLGGGSPLHF
cdr3_nt: TGTGCCAGCAGTTTAGGGGGGGGGTCACCCCTCCACTTT
cdr3_length: 13
d_call: NA
clone_size: few
v_call: TRBV27
j_call: TRBJ1-6

cdr3_aa: CSGGTLMTDTQYF
cdr3_nt: TGCAGCGGGGGGACACTAATGACAGATACGCAGTATTTT
cdr3_length: 13
d_call: NA
clone_size: NA
v_call: TRBV29-1
j_call: TRBJ2-3

cdr3_aa: CASSEAGGEQFF
cdr3_nt: TGTGCCAGCAGTGAAGCGGGTGGTGAGCAGTTCTTC
cdr3_length: 12
d_call: NA
clone_size: NA
v_call: TRBV6-1
j_call: TRBJ2-1

cdr3_aa: CASSFKRDPLGDTQYF
cdr3_nt: TGTGCCAGCAGTTTTAAAAGGGACCCCTTGGGGGATACGCAGTATTTT
cdr3_length: 16
d_call: NA
clone_size: few
v_call: TRBV12-3/TRBV12-4
j_call: TRBJ2-3

cdr3_aa: CASSLRNEQYF
cdr3_nt: TGTGCCAGCAGTTTAAGGAACGAGCAGTACTTC
cdr3_length: 11
d_call: NA
clone_size: NA
v_call: TRBV12-3/TRBV12-4
j_call: TRBJ2-7

cdr3_aa: CASSADGGGTEAFF
cdr3_nt: TGCGCCAGCAGCGCGGACGGGGGAGGCACTGAAGCTTTCTTT
cdr3_length: 14
d_call: NA
clone_size: few
v_call: TRBV5-1
j_call: TRBJ1-1

cdr3_aa: CASSFLQGNTEAFF
cdr3_nt: TGTGCCAGCTCCTTCTTACAGGGGAACACTGAAGCTTTCTTT
cdr3_length: 14
d_call: NA
clone_size: NA
v_call: TRBV18
j_call: TRBJ1-1

cdr3_aa: CASSSNFGSYEQYF
cdr3_nt: TGTGCCAGCAGCAGCAACTTCGGGAGTTACGAGCAGTACTTC
cdr3_length: 14
d_call: NA
clone_size: NA
v_call: TRBV7-6
j_call: TRBJ2-7

cdr3_aa: CASSMIRGVYNEQFF
cdr3_nt: TGTGCCAGTAGTATGATCAGGGGCGTCTACAATGAGCAGTTCTTC
cdr3_length: 15
d_call: NA
clone_size: NA
v_call: TRBV19
j_call: TRBJ2-1

cdr3_aa: CSARSGGADTGELFF
cdr3_nt: TGCAGTGCTAGAAGCGGGGGGGCAGACACCGGGGAGCTGTTTTTT
cdr3_length: 15
d_call: TRBD2
clone_size: NA
v_call: TRBV20-1
j_call: TRBJ2-2

cdr3_aa: CAISALAGRFNEQFF
cdr3_nt: TGTGCCATCAGTGCCCTAGCGGGGCGGTTCAATGAGCAGTTCTTC
cdr3_length: 15
d_call: TRBD2
clone_size: NA
v_call: TRBV10-3
j_call: TRBJ2-1

cdr3_aa: CASSPSAENYGYTF
cdr3_nt: TGTGCCAGCTCACCATCGGCAGAAAACTATGGCTACACCTTC
cdr3_length: 14
d_call: NA
clone_size: few
v_call: TRBV18
j_call: TRBJ1-2

cdr3_aa: CASSLDPSEDTQYF
cdr3_nt: TGTGCCAGCAGCTTAGATCCCTCCGAGGATACGCAGTATTTT
cdr3_length: 14
d_call: NA
clone_size: NA
v_call: TRBV11-3
j_call: TRBJ2-3

cdr3_aa: CASVALSSGGAFYNEQFF
cdr3_nt: TGTGCCAGCGTAGCCCTCTCTAGCGGGGGGGCCTTCTACAATGAGCAGTTCTTC
cdr3_length: 18
d_call: TRBD2
clone_size: NA
v_call: TRBV12-3/TRBV12-4
j_call: TRBJ2-1

cdr3_aa: CASSEVGANTEAFF
cdr3_nt: TGTGCCAGCAGTGAGGTCGGAGCGAACACTGAAGCTTTCTTT
cdr3_length: 14
d_call: NA
clone_size: NA
v_call: TRBV13
j_call: TRBJ1-1

cdr3_aa: CASSYESRGEQFF
cdr3_nt: TGTGCCAGCAGTTACGAGAGCCGTGGTGAGCAGTTCTTC
cdr3_length: 13
d_call: NA
clone_size: NA
v_call: TRBV6-5
j_call: TRBJ2-1

cdr3_aa: CSVDAVDGYTF
cdr3_nt: TGCAGCGTTGATGCCGTCGATGGCTACACCTTC
cdr3_length: 11
d_call: NA
clone_size: NA
v_call: TRBV29-1
j_call: TRBJ1-2

cdr3_aa: CASSLAGRYGYTF
cdr3_nt: TGTGCCAGCAGCTTAGCAGGGCGCTATGGCTACACCTTC
cdr3_length: 13
d_call: NA
clone_size: few
v_call: TRBV7-2
j_call: TRBJ1-2

cdr3_aa: CASTIMGLTDTQYF
cdr3_nt: TGTGCCAGCACCATTATGGGACTCACAGATACGCAGTATTTT
cdr3_length: 14
d_call: NA
clone_size: NA
v_call: TRBV2
j_call: TRBJ2-3

cdr3_aa: CASSDVPTDHYGYTF
cdr3_nt: TGCGCCAGCAGCGACGTCCCGACCGATCACTATGGCTACACCTTC
cdr3_length: 15
d_call: NA
clone_size: few
v_call: TRBV4-1
j_call: TRBJ1-2

cdr3_aa: CASSPTLTGNGNQPQHF
cdr3_nt: TGTGCCAGCTCACCTACATTGACAGGGAATGGCAATCAGCCCCAGCATTTT
cdr3_length: 17
d_call: TRBD1
clone_size: NA
v_call: TRBV18
j_call: TRBJ1-5

cdr3_aa: CASSVEGLGDEAFF
cdr3_nt: TGTGCCAGCAGTGTAGAGGGGCTTGGGGATGAAGCTTTCTTT
cdr3_length: 14
d_call: NA
clone_size: few
v_call: TRBV2
j_call: TRBJ1-1

cdr3_aa: CASSLGQGVTDTQYF
cdr3_nt: TGCGCCAGCAGCTTGGGACAGGGGGTTACGGATACGCAGTATTTT
cdr3_length: 15
d_call: TRBD1
clone_size: few
v_call: TRBV5-1
j_call: TRBJ2-3

cdr3_aa: CASSENETQYF
cdr3_nt: TGTGCCAGCAGTGAAAATGAGACCCAGTACTTC
cdr3_length: 11
d_call: NA
clone_size: few
v_call: TRBV2
j_call: TRBJ2-5

cdr3_aa: CASSRSNQPQHF
cdr3_nt: TGTGCCAGCAGCCGGAGCAATCAGCCCCAGCATTTT
cdr3_length: 12
d_call: NA
clone_size: NA
v_call: TRBV13
j_call: TRBJ1-5

cdr3_aa: CASSRGTSGTYNEQFF
cdr3_nt: TGTGCCAGCAGCCGAGGGACTAGCGGGACCTACAATGAGCAGTTCTTC
cdr3_length: 16
d_call: TRBD2
clone_size: few
v_call: TRBV13
j_call: TRBJ2-1

cdr3_aa: CATRDGTTYEQYF
cdr3_nt: TGTGCCACAAGGGACGGAACTACCTACGAGCAGTACTTC
cdr3_length: 13
d_call: NA
clone_size: NA
v_call: TRBV10-3
j_call: TRBJ2-7

cdr3_aa: CASSSGVYGTEAFF
cdr3_nt: TGTGCCAGCAGCTCAGGGGTTTACGGCACTGAAGCTTTCTTT
cdr3_length: 14
d_call: NA
clone_size: NA
v_call: TRBV7-6
j_call: TRBJ1-1

cdr3_aa: CASSGQGGDTEAFF
cdr3_nt: TGTGCCAGCAGTGGACAGGGTGGCGACACTGAAGCTTTCTTT
cdr3_length: 14
d_call: TRBD1
clone_size: few
v_call: TRBV2
j_call: TRBJ1-1

cdr3_aa: CASSPRWTGTDTQYF
cdr3_nt: TGTGCCAGCAGTCCACGCTGGACAGGGACAGATACGCAGTATTTT
cdr3_length: 15
d_call: TRBD1
clone_size: NA
v_call: TRBV5-5
j_call: TRBJ2-3

cdr3_aa: CASSWRGITDTQYF
cdr3_nt: TGTGCCAGCAGCTGGCGCGGTATCACAGATACGCAGTATTTT
cdr3_length: 14
d_call: NA
clone_size: NA
v_call: TRBV11-3
j_call: TRBJ2-3

cdr3_aa: CASSDHRVQVTEAFF
cdr3_nt: TGCGCCAGCAGTGATCACAGGGTTCAGGTCACTGAAGCTTTCTTT
cdr3_length: 15
d_call: NA
clone_size: once
v_call: TRBV10-1
j_call: TRBJ1-1

cdr3_aa: CASSLGQVETQYF
cdr3_nt: TGTGCCAGCAGCTTGGGACAGGTTGAGACCCAGTACTTC
cdr3_length: 13
d_call: NA
clone_size: NA
v_call: TRBV5-5
j_call: TRBJ2-5

cdr3_aa: CASSEGPTSGSNEQFF
cdr3_nt: TGTGCCAGCAGTGAAGGGCCGACTAGCGGGAGCAATGAGCAGTTCTTC
cdr3_length: 16
d_call: TRBD2
clone_size: NA
v_call: TRBV6-1
j_call: TRBJ2-1